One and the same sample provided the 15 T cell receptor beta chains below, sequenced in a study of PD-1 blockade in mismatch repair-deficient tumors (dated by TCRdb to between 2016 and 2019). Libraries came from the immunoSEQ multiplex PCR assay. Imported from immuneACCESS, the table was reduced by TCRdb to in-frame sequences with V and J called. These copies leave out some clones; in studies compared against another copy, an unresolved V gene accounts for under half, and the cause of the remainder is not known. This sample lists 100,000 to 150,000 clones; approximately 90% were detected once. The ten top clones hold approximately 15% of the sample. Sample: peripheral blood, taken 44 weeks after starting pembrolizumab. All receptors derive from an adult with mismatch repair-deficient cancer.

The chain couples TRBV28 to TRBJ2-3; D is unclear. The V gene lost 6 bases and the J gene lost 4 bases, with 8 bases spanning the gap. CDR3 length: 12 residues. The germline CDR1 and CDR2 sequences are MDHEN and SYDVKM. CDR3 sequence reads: CASSPPSDTQYF. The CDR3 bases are TGTGCCAGCAGCCCTCCATCAGATACGCAGTATTTT.

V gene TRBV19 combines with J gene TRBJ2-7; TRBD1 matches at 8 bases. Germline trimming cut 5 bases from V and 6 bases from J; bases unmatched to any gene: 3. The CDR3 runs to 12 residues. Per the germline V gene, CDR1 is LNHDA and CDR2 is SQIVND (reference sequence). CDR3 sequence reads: CASSPQGAEQYF. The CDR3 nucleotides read TGTGCCAGTAGTCCTCAGGGGGCCGAGCAGTACTTC.

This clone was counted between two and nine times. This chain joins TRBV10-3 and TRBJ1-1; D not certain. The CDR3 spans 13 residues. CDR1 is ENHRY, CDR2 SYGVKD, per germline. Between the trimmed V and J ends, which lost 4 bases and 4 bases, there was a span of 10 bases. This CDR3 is CAISAQVGTEAFF. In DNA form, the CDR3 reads TGTGCCATCAGTGCTCAGGTAGGCACTGAAGCTTTCTTT.

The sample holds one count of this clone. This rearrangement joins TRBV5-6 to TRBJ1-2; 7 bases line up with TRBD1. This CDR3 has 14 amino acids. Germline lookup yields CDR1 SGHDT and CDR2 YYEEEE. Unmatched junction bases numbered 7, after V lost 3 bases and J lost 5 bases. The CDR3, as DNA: TGTGCCAGCAGCTCGTACGGGACAGATTATGGCTACACCTTC. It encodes CASSSYGTDYGYTF. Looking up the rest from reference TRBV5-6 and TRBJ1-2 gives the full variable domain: DAGVTQSPTHLIKTRGQQVTLRCSPKSGHDTVSWYQQALGQGPQFIFQYYEEEERQRGNFPDRFSGHQFPNYSSELNVNALLLGDSALYLCASSSYGTDYGYTFGSGTRLTVV.

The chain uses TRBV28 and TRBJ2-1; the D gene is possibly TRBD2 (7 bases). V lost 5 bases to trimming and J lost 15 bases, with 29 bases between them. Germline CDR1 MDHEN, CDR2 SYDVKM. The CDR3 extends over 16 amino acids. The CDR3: CASSPRGGAGTLRWFF. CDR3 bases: TGTGCCAGCAGTCCCCGAGGGGGGGCAGGGACTCTTCGGTGGTTCTTC.

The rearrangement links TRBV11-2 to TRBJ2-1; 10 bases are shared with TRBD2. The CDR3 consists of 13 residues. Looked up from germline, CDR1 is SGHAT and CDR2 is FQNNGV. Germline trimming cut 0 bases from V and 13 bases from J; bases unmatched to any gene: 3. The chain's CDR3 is CASSLEASGGQFF. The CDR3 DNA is TGTGCCAGCAGCTTAGAGGCTAGCGGGGGACAGTTCTTC.

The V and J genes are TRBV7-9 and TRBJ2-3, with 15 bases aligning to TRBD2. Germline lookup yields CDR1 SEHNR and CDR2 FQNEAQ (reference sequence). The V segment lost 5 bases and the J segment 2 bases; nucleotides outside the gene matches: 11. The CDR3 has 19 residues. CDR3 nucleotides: TGTGCCAGCAGCCCCTTAGGGACTAGCGGGAGGTGGGCCACAGATACGCAGTATTTT. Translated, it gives CASSPLGTSGRWATDTQYF.

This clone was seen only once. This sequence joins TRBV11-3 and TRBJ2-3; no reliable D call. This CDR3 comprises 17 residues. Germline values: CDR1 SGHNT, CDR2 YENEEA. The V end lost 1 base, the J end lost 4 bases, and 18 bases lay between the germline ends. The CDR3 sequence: CASSLGYWGMSPDTQYF. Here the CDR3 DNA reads TGTGCCAGCAGCTTAGGGTATTGGGGAATGAGCCCAGATACGCAGTATTTT.

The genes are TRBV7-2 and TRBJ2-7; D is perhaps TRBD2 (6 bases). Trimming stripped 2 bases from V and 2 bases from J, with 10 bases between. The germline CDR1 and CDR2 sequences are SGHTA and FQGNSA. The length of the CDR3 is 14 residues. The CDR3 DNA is TGTGCCAGCAGCTTACTTAGCGGCCCCTACGAGCAGTACTTC. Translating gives CASSLLSGPYEQYF.

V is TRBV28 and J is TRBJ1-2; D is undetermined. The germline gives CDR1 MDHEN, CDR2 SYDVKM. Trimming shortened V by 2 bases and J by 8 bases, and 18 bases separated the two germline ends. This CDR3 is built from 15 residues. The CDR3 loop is CASSLSGRWSRGYTF. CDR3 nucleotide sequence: TGTGCCAGCAGTTTAAGCGGGCGGTGGTCGAGAGGCTACACCTTC.

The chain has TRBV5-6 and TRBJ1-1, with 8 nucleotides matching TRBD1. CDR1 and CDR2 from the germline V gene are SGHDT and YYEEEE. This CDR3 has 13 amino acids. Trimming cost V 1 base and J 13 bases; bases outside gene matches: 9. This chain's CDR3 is CASSLFGSGGDFF. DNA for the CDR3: TGTGCCAGCAGCTTGTTCGGCTCAGGGGGCGATTTCTTT.

CDR3 DNA: TGCGCCAGCAGCAAAGATACCACAGGGACTACAACCTACGAGCAGTACTTC. Its protein product is CASSKDTTGTTTYEQYF. The V and J genes are TRBV5-1 and TRBJ2-7; D possibly corresponds to TRBD2 (7 bases). This CDR3 region has 17 residues. CDR1 is SGHRS, CDR2 YFSETQ, per germline. Trimming stripped 4 bases from V and 2 bases from J, with 22 bases between.

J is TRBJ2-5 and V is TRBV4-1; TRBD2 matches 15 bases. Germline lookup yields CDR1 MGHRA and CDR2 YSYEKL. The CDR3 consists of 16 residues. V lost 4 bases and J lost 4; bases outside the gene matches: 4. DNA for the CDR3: TGCGCCAGCAGCCCAGGGACTAGCGGGAGGAGAGAGACCCAGTACTTC. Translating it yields CASSPGTSGRRETQYF.

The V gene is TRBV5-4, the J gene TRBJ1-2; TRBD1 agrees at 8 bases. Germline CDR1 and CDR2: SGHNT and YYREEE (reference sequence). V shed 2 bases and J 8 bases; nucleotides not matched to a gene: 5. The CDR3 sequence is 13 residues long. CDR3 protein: CASSFIQGEGYTF. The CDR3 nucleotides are TGTGCCAGCAGCTTTATACAGGGGGAAGGCTACACCTTC.

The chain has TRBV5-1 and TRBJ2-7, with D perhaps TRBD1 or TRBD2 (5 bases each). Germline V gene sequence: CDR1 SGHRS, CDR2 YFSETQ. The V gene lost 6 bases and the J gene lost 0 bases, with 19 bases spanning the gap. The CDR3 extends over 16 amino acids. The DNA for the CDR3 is TGCGCCAGCATCACTAGGGGACGGAGGCCCTCCTACGAGCAGTACTTC. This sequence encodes CASITRGRRPSYEQYF.